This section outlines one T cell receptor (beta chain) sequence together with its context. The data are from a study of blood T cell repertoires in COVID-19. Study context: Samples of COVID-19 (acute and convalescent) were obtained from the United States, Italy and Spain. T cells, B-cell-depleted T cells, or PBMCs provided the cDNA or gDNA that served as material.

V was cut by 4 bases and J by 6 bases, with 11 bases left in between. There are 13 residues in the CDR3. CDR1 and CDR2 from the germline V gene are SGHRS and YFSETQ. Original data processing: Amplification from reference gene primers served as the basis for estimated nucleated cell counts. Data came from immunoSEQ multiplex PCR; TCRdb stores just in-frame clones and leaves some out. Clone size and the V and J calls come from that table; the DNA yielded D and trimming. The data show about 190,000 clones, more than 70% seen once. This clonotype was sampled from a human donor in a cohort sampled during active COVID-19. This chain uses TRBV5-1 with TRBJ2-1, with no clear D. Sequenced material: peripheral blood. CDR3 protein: CASSQNSGNEQFF. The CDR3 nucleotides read TGCGCCAGCAGCCAAAATAGTGGCAATGAGCAGTTCTTC. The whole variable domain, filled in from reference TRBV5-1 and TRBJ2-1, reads KAGVTQTPRYLIKTRGQQVTLSCSPISGHRSVSWYQQTPGQGLQFLFEYFSETQRNKGNFPGRFSGRQFSNSRSEMNVSTLELGDSALYLCASSQNSGNEQFFGPGTRLTVL.